This T cell receptor beta chain was sequenced in a study of blood T cells in healthy people across ages. Broader study findings: Percentage of naive T cells showed a strong correlation with TCR beta diversity. Leaving the PBMCs unsorted stopped any conclusive comparison of naive versus antigen-experienced cells.

The people who gave samples were healthy Caucasians from Russia, aged roughly 6 to 90. Each sample provided at least 6 micrograms of extracted total RNA. A second about 7 to 11 cycle PCR used barcoded and J-beta primers. TCRdb reanalysed the 5' RACE reads using MiXCR and keeps one entry per CDR3 protein. The table shows about 1.4 million distinct CDR3 sequences, with 45% to 70% occurring only once. Regarding this clonotype: Antigen specificity is unknown.

In germline, CDR1 is LGHDT, CDR2 YNNKEL (reference sequence). The V and J ends lost 0 bases and 1 base respectively, with 18 bases between them. This CDR3 region has 18 residues. The genes are TRBV3-1 and TRBJ1-1; possible D gene TRBD1, 6 bases. Sequenced material: blood. The receptor's source is a man aged 18 to 35 in good health. The CDR3 DNA reads as TGTGCCAGCAGCCAAGATAGAGGGGGAGGGGAATGGAACACTGAAGCTTTCTTT. It yields the protein CASSQDRGGGEWNTEAFF. Based on the CDR3 plus reference TRBV3-1 and TRBJ1-1, the full variable domain is DTAVSQTPKYLVTQMGNDKSIKCEQNLGHDTMYWYKQDSKKFLKIMFSYNNKELIINETVPNRFSPKSPDKAHLNLHINSLELGDSAVYFCASSQDRGGGEWNTEAFFGQGTRLTVV.